Each of the 19 T cell receptor beta chains below was sequenced from the same sample in a study of CD8 T cells in ankylosing spondylitis. TCRdb passed the 5' RACE reads through MiXCR, listing each CDR3 protein once. Of 150,000 to 200,000 distinct CDR3 sequences listed, 9.8% are singletons. What was sequenced was blood, either unsorted or a sorted T cell fraction (not recorded which). These TCRs come from a female donor with ankylosing spondylitis or in good health (not recorded which).

This clonotype was counted only a few times. This chain joins TRBV20-1 and TRBJ2-1, with no clear D. The germline V gene has CDR1 DFQATT and CDR2 SNEGSKA (reference sequence). V was pared by 1 base and J by 8 bases, with 12 bases between. The length of the CDR3 is 13 residues. The CDR3 sequence: CSARASLKYEQFF. The DNA for the CDR3 is TGCAGTGCTAGAGCCTCGCTCAAGTATGAGCAGTTCTTC.

This clonotype has more than one count but fewer than ten. This rearrangement joins TRBV30 to TRBJ1-5; perhaps TRBD1 as D (5 bases). The length of the CDR3 is 13 residues. Per the germline V gene, CDR1 is GTSNPN and CDR2 is SVGIG (reference sequence). V lost 1 base, J lost 4 bases, and 8 bases lay in between. The CDR3 reads CAWSGQSNQPQHF. The CDR3 DNA is TGTGCCTGGAGTGGACAGTCAAATCAGCCCCAGCATTTT. Full variable domain (rest looked up from reference TRBV30 and TRBJ1-5): SQTIHQWPATLVQPVGSPLSLECTVEGTSNPNLYWYRQAAGRGLQLLFYSVGIGQISSEVPQNLSASRPQDRQFILSSKKLLLSDSGFYLCAWSGQSNQPQHFGDGTRLSIL.

This clonotype was seen many times. The chain carries TRBV4-3 and TRBJ2-3; D remains ambiguous. CDR1 and CDR2 (germline): LGHNA, YSLEER. With 3 bases removed from V and 3 bases from J, the gap between germline ends came to 10 bases. This CDR3 contains 14 residues. CDR3 amino acids: CASSQTRSTDTQYF. In DNA form, the CDR3 reads TGCGCCAGCAGCCAGACCCGTAGTACAGATACGCAGTATTTT.

This clonotype has a count of ten or more. The J gene is TRBJ1-2, the V gene TRBV4-3; D is undetermined. Trimming cost V 0 bases and J 4 bases, with 6 bases left between them. The CDR3 extends over 13 amino acids. The germline gives CDR1 LGHNA, CDR2 YSLEER. The CDR3 region has the DNA TGCGCCAGCAGCCAAGAGTCCAGCTATGGCTACACCTTC. Its protein product is CASSQESSYGYTF.

This clonotype appeared many times. The chain carries TRBV12-3 or TRBV12-4 and TRBJ1-2, with 7 bases matching TRBD1. V dropped 1 base and J dropped 0; count of bases not matched to a gene: 2. This CDR3 region has 15 residues. The CDR3 bases are TGTGCCAGCAGTTTAGGACAGGGAGCTAACTATGGCTACACCTTC. This encodes CASSLGQGANYGYTF.

In its sample, this clonotype was seen a few times. The chain carries TRBV4-2 and TRBJ1-2; 7 nucleotides agree with TRBD1. J gave up 6 bases and V 0 bases, and 1 base lay outside the gene matches. This CDR3 contains 13 residues. The germline CDR1 and CDR2 sequences are LGHNA and YNFKEQ. CDR3 loop: CASSQEDRNGYTF. CDR3 nucleotide sequence: TGTGCCAGCAGCCAAGAGGACAGGAATGGCTACACCTTC.

This clonotype was counted a few times. The chain is built from TRBV20-1 and TRBJ1-2; TRBD1 agrees at 8 bases. The CDR3 loop spans 11 amino acids. Looked up from germline, CDR1 is DFQATT and CDR2 is SNEGSKA (reference sequence). After removal of 5 bases from V and 8 bases from J, the junction contained 4 bases not matched to a gene. The CDR3 is CSARQGTGYTF. CDR3 nucleotide sequence: TGCAGTGCTCGACAGGGGACCGGCTACACCTTC.

The sample holds one count of this clonotype. The chain combines TRBV29-1 with TRBJ2-1; 10 bases match TRBD2. Germline V CDR1 and CDR2: SQVTM, ANQGSEA. V lost 8 bases and J lost 0; bases outside the gene matches: 4. The CDR3 runs 14 residues. The CDR3 nucleotides read TGCAGCACATCTAGCGGGAGCTCCTACAATGAGCAGTTCTTC. Translating it yields CSTSSGSSYNEQFF.

The chain uses TRBV28 and TRBJ2-7; 7 bases line up with TRBD1. Trimming removed 7 bases from V and 4 bases from J; junction bases left unmatched: 7. In germline, CDR1 is MDHEN, CDR2 SYDVKM. There are 13 residues in the CDR3. CDR3 DNA: TGTGCCAGCACCTTAAGGGGGCCGTACGAGCAGTACTTC. Amino acids: CASTLRGPYEQYF.

The chain employs TRBV4-1 and TRBJ2-2; D gene unclear. CDR1 and CDR2 from the germline V gene are MGHRA and YSYEKL. CDR3 length equals 15 residues. V was pared by 3 bases and J by 2 bases, with 10 bases between. The CDR3 nucleotides read TGCGCCAGCAGCCATCTTGAGCCAAACACCGGGGAGCTGTTTTTT. This sequence encodes CASSHLEPNTGELFF.

The J gene is TRBJ1-2, the V gene TRBV5-1; 7 nucleotides align to TRBD1. Trimming removed 6 bases from V and 0 bases from J; junction bases left unmatched: 5. The CDR3 totals 14 residues. From germline, CDR1 is SGHRS and CDR2 YFSETQ. This CDR3 reads CASTHDRANYGYTF. The CDR3 DNA is TGCGCCAGCACCCATGACAGGGCTAACTATGGCTACACCTTC.

This clonotype was counted between two and nine times. The genes are TRBV12-3 or TRBV12-4 and TRBJ2-7, with a tentative D call TRBD2 (5 bases). The V gene lost 6 bases and the J gene lost 2 bases, with 14 bases spanning the gap. The CDR3 consists of 14 residues. CDR3 in DNA: TGTGCCAGCAGCCCGTCGGGTAGCGCCTACGAGCAGTACTTC. This codes for CASSPSGSAYEQYF.

This clonotype was observed a few times. The CDR3 loop is CASSSTGSGNTIYF. Here the CDR3 DNA reads TGTGCCAGCAGCTCGACAGGGTCGGGAAACACCATATATTTT. The chain is built from TRBV7-8 and TRBJ1-3; 7 bases match TRBD1. The CDR3 contains 14 residues. The V segment lost 4 bases and the J segment 4 bases; nucleotides outside the gene matches: 4. Per germline, CDR1 SGHVS and CDR2 FQNEAQ. The variable domain in full, completed from reference TRBV7-8 and TRBJ1-3, reads GAGVSQSPRYKVAKRGQDVALRCDPISGHVSLFWYQQALGQGPEFLTYFQNEAQLDKSGLPSDRFFAERPEGSVSTLKIQRTQQEDSAVYLCASSSTGSGNTIYFGEGSWLTVV.

In its sample, this clonotype was seen many times. The chain couples TRBV2 to TRBJ1-1; no firm D call. This CDR3 spans 13 amino acids. Germline values: CDR1 SNHLY, CDR2 FYNNEI. Trimming took off 6 bases at V and 4 bases at J, with 12 bases between the two ends. The CDR3 region has the DNA TGTGCCAGCAGGCCGCCCGGTGGCACTGAAGCTTTCTTT. It encodes CASRPPGGTEAFF.

This clonotype has only a few counts. This chain joins TRBV5-4 and TRBJ1-2, with D possibly TRBD1 on 5 matching bases. The CDR3 consists of 13 residues. Germline lookup yields CDR1 SGHNT and CDR2 YYREEE (reference sequence). V was pared by 4 bases and J by 8 bases, with 15 bases between. In nucleotides, the CDR3 is TGTGCCAGCAGCCTGGACACTCAAGGGGGCTACACCTTC. Translated: CASSLDTQGGYTF.

This clonotype was observed a few times. CDR3 residues: CASSLGSGSRGDEQFF. CDR3 coding DNA: TGTGCCAGCAGCTTAGGATCCGGGAGTAGGGGCGATGAGCAGTTCTTC. V and J are TRBV13 and TRBJ2-1; TRBD2 is a possible D gene (6 bases). CDR1 and CDR2 (germline): PRHDT, FYEKMQ (reference sequence). V was shortened by 0 bases and J by 8 bases, with 17 bases between the two germline ends. The CDR3 is 16 amino acids.

The genes are TRBV7-9 and TRBJ2-5; TRBD1 aligns across 7 bases. CDR1 is SEHNR and CDR2 is FQNEAQ in the germline V gene (reference sequence). V was clipped by 0 bases and J by 1 base; unmatched bases: 5. This CDR3 has 16 residues. This CDR3 reads CASSLATRGSQETQYF. In DNA form, the CDR3 reads TGTGCCAGCAGCTTAGCCACCAGGGGGTCCCAAGAGACCCAGTACTTC.

There are many counts of this clonotype. The V call is TRBV12-3 or TRBV12-4, the J call TRBJ2-1, with D tentatively TRBD1 or TRBD2 (6 bases each). V lost 8 bases, J lost 0 bases, and 17 bases lay in between. The CDR3 runs 16 residues. The CDR3 nucleotides are TGTGCCAGCGGGGGGCAGGGCCAGAGCTCCTACAATGAGCAGTTCTTC. This gives the protein CASGGQGQSSYNEQFF.

This clonotype was detected many times. The chain joins TRBV7-9 to TRBJ2-2; the D call may be TRBD1 or TRBD2 (5 bases each). Per the germline V gene, CDR1 is SEHNR and CDR2 is FQNEAQ (reference sequence). V was pared by 5 bases and J by 5 bases, with 9 bases between. CDR3 length equals 13 residues. The CDR3 spells CASSPRGTGELFF. In DNA form, the CDR3 reads TGTGCCAGCAGCCCGAGGGGAACCGGGGAGCTGTTTTTT.